Here is one T cell receptor beta chain with its context. The data were obtained in a study of identical twins. In TCRdb, the 5' RACE reads were re-called with MiXCR into one record per CDR3 protein. The sample lists some 730,000 distinct CDR3 sequences; 15% to 20% were seen once. The J segment lost 2 bases and the V segment lost 5 bases, leaving 3 bases of the junction unmatched. The CDR3 is 15 amino acids. Germline-derived CDR1 and CDR2 are SEHNR and FQNEAQ (reference sequence). The same sample was also studied in work on T cells expressing NK-cell markers.

Sequenced material: PBMCs. The chain is built from TRBV7-9 and TRBJ2-1, with 10 bases aligning to TRBD2. The source is a woman between 18 and 30 years old in good health. The DNA for the CDR3 is TGTGCCAGCAGCGCTAGCGGGAGTGCCTACAATGAGCAGTTCTTC. It translates to CASSASGSAYNEQFF.